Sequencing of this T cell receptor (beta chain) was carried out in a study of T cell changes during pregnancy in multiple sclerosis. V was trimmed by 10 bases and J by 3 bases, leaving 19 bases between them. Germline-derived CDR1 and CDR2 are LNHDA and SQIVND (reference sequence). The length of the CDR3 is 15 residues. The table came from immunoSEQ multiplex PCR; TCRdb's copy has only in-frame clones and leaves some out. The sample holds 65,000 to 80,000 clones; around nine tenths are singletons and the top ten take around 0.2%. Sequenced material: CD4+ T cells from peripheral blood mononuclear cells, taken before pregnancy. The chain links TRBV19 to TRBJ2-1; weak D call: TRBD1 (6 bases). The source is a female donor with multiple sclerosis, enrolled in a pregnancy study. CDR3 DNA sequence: TGTGCCACAACAGAGACAGGACCTAACTACAATGAGCAGTTCTTC. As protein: CATTETGPNYNEQFF.